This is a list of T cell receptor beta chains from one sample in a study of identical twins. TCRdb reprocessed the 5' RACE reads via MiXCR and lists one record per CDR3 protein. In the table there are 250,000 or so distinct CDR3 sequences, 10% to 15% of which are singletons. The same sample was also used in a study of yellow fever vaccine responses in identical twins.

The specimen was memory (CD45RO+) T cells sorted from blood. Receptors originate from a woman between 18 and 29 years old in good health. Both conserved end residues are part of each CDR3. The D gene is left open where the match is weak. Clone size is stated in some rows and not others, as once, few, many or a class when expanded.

cdr3_aa: CASSVTGTGSNEQFF; cdr3_nt: TGTGCCAGCAGCGTGACCGGGACAGGGTCTAATGAGCAGTTCTTC; v_call: TRBV7-3; j_call: TRBJ2-1; clone_size: .; d_call: TRBD1
cdr3_aa: CASSYSGGVGNQPQHF; cdr3_nt: TGTGCCAGCAGTTACTCCGGGGGCGTGGGCAATCAGCCCCAGCATTTT; v_call: TRBV6-2/TRBV6-3; j_call: TRBJ1-5; clone_size: few; d_call: .
cdr3_aa: CASSSLPGARETQYF; cdr3_nt: TGCGCCAGCAGCTCCCTCCCGGGGGCTCGGGAGACCCAGTACTTC; v_call: TRBV5-1; j_call: TRBJ2-5; clone_size: few; d_call: .
cdr3_aa: CSAIQGNGETQYF; cdr3_nt: TGCAGTGCCATACAGGGTAACGGGGAGACCCAGTACTTC; v_call: TRBV20-1; j_call: TRBJ2-5; clone_size: many; d_call: .
cdr3_aa: CSARVKWVSSTDTQYF; cdr3_nt: TGCAGTGCCCGGGTTAAATGGGTGTCTAGCACAGATACGCAGTATTTT; v_call: TRBV20-1; j_call: TRBJ2-3; clone_size: .; d_call: .
cdr3_aa: CASSYFSPRNEQFF; cdr3_nt: TGTGCCAGCAGTTATTTCTCCCCGAGGAATGAGCAGTTCTTC; v_call: TRBV6-2/TRBV6-3; j_call: TRBJ2-1; clone_size: few; d_call: .
cdr3_aa: CSATGGTGGGEQYF; cdr3_nt: TGCAGTGCAACCGGGGGGACAGGGGGCGGCGAGCAGTACTTC; v_call: TRBV20-1; j_call: TRBJ2-7; clone_size: .; d_call: TRBD1
cdr3_aa: CASSRRGVNTEAFF; cdr3_nt: TGTGCCAGCAGTCGGAGGGGGGTGAACACTGAAGCTTTCTTT; v_call: TRBV6-1; j_call: TRBJ1-1; clone_size: .; d_call: .
cdr3_aa: CASSLGEETQYF; cdr3_nt: TGCGCCAGCAGTCTGGGGGAAGAGACCCAGTACTTC; v_call: TRBV5-1; j_call: TRBJ2-5; clone_size: many; d_call: .
cdr3_aa: CASSPWAGATTDTQYF; cdr3_nt: TGTGCCAGCAGTCCCTGGGCGGGGGCCACCACAGATACGCAGTATTTT; v_call: TRBV12-3/TRBV12-4; j_call: TRBJ2-3; clone_size: many; d_call: .
cdr3_aa: CASSTTPLGRSTGELFF; cdr3_nt: TGTGCCAGTAGTACCACCCCGTTAGGGCGGTCGACCGGGGAGCTGTTTTTT; v_call: TRBV19; j_call: TRBJ2-2; clone_size: .; d_call: .
cdr3_aa: CASSLSPGFIGELFF; cdr3_nt: TGTGCCAGCAGCTTAAGTCCAGGGTTTATCGGGGAGCTGTTTTTT; v_call: TRBV7-3; j_call: TRBJ2-2; clone_size: .; d_call: .
cdr3_aa: CASSPLAGDAGANVLTF; cdr3_nt: TGTGCCAGCAGCCCTCTAGCGGGAGACGCTGGGGCCAACGTCCTGACTTTC; v_call: TRBV7-9; j_call: TRBJ2-6; clone_size: .; d_call: TRBD2
cdr3_aa: CASSYSGRAYEQYF; cdr3_nt: TGTGCCAGCAGTTACTCGGGCAGGGCCTACGAGCAGTACTTC; v_call: TRBV6-5; j_call: TRBJ2-7; clone_size: few; d_call: .
cdr3_aa: CASSRGLAGTDTQYF; cdr3_nt: TGTGCCAGCAGTAGGGGACTAGCGGGCACAGATACGCAGTATTTT; v_call: TRBV6-2/TRBV6-3; j_call: TRBJ2-3; clone_size: many; d_call: TRBD2
cdr3_aa: CSAPPGQNYGYTF; cdr3_nt: TGCAGTGCGCCACCGGGACAGAACTATGGCTACACCTTC; v_call: TRBV20-1; j_call: TRBJ1-2; clone_size: .; d_call: TRBD1